This record covers a single T cell receptor beta chain. Its antigen is not yet known. Base qualities were left out, and no much larger clone turns up one base away. The entry originates in a study of blood T cell repertoires in COVID-19 (dated by TCRdb to the early 2020s). Broadly, across the study: Collaborator samples came from the United States, Italy and Spain and covered acute and convalescent phases of COVID-19. A freely available public database, intended as a resource for researchers studying the immune response to SARS-CoV-2, is where the repertoires were released. The material from the prospective study consisted of cDNA or gDNA derived from T cells, B-cell-depleted T cells, or PBMCs. The sample metadata nearly always contained a de-identified subject ID, COVID-19 status, age in years and sex. Subjects who had been exposed to COVID-19, were actively infected with it, or had recovered from it provided the deeply sampled blood TCRbeta repertoires that made up the dataset. Where HLA class I and class II types were available, the types were taken from metadata supplied by the sample provider, not from assay-based typing. The samples were drawn from the first 160 participants of the ongoing ImmuneRACE study and from under 1,500 subjects provided by 6 global collaborators. Study-wide findings and limitations: Clinical and demographic metadata were provided uncurated, with the amount varying by source and participant.

In Seattle, one collaborating source enrolled patients while the infection was active and tracked those patients longitudinally over the course of disease. The collaborating institutions used their own protocols to collect whole blood in K2EDTA tubes. Collaborator samples were shipped for TCRbeta analysis as frozen whole blood, isolated PBMCs, or DNA extracted from either sample type. TCRbeta CDR3 regions were amplified from genomic DNA by means of the immunoSEQ Assay, a bias-controlled multiplex PCR. Concerning the study's data processing: The number of nucleated cells in each sample was estimated from the amplification of reference gene primers within the assay. To quantify the absolute abundance of each unique TCRbeta CDR3 rearrangement, sequence reads were collapsed and filtered. For each sample, productive Simpson clonality was calculated as the square root of Simpson's diversity index over productive rearrangements. In TCRdb, the immuneACCESS table is reduced to in-frame sequences with V and J assigned. These tables do not hold every clone; where another copy was compared, an unresolved V gene accounts for under half, and the others remain unexplained. V, J and clone size are taken as reported in that table, and D and trimming were inferred from the DNA itself. Here the sample has roughly 410,000 clones; more than 75% occur a single time. The top ten clonotypes cover about 2% of the sample.

The sample was peripheral blood. The TCR sequence derives from a woman aged 55-75 years with COVID-19, enrolled during active disease.

This receptor has the CDR3 CASSLGLAGKQFF. In nucleotide form, the sequence is TGTGCCAGCAGCTTGGGACTAGCGGGGAAGCAGTTCTTC. This chain is built from TRBV11-3 and TRBJ2-1; TRBD2 matches 13 bases in the middle. For CDR1 and CDR2, the germline V gene lists SGHNT and YENEEA. The CDR3 covers 13 residues, taking in both the cysteine and the phenylalanine. Here the CDR3 DNA is all that survives: 39 bases in frame from base 1. After removal of 3 bases from V and 11 bases from J, the junction retains 1 base not matched to a gene.